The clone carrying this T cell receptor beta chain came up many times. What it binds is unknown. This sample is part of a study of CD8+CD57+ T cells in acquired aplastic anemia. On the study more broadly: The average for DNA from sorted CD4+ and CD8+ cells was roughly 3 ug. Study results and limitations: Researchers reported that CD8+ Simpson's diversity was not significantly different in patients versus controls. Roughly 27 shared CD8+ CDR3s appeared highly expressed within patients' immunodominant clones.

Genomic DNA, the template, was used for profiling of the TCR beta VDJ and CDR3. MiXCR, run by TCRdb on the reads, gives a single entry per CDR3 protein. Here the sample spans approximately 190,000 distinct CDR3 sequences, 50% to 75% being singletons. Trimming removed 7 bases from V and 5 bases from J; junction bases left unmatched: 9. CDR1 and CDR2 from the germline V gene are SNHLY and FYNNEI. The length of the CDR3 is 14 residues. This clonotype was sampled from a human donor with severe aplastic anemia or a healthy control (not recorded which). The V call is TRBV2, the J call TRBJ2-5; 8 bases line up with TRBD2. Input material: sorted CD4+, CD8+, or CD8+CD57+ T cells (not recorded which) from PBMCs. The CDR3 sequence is CASNAGGIVETQYF. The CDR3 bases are TGTGCCAGCAACGCGGGGGGTATTGTCGAGACCCAGTACTTC.